This T cell receptor (beta chain) appears in the sequencing data of a study of circulating and synovial CD4+ cells in juvenile arthritis. Samples derive from patients with active juvenile idiopathic arthritis. PBMCs were sorted for HLA-DR+CD14-CD3+CD4+CD25low/- cells. Concerning this clone: Its specificity is unknown.

Study-wide results and caveats: CPL versus bulk CD4 samples: T cell genome counts differed by at least an order of magnitude.

The trim removed 6 bases at V and 0 bases at J, leaving 5 bases unmatched. This CDR3 contains 14 residues. Germline V gives CDR1 ENHRY, CDR2 SYGVKD. Assay used: immunoSEQ multiplex PCR; TCRdb lists only in-frame clones, some missing. The table shows some 2,600 clones, with roughly 90% occurring only once. The chain recombines TRBV10-3 with TRBJ2-7; 7 bases map to TRBD1. Sequencing used HLA-DR+ CD4+ T cells from blood. Subset reported: circulating pathogenic-like lymphocytes, sorted as HLA-DR+CD14-CD3+CD4+CD25low/- blood T cells. The sequence came from a human donor with juvenile idiopathic arthritis. The CDR3 DNA reads TGTGCCATCAGCCCGGGACAGAGCTCCTACGAGCAGTACTTC. Amino acid sequence: CAISPGQSSYEQYF.